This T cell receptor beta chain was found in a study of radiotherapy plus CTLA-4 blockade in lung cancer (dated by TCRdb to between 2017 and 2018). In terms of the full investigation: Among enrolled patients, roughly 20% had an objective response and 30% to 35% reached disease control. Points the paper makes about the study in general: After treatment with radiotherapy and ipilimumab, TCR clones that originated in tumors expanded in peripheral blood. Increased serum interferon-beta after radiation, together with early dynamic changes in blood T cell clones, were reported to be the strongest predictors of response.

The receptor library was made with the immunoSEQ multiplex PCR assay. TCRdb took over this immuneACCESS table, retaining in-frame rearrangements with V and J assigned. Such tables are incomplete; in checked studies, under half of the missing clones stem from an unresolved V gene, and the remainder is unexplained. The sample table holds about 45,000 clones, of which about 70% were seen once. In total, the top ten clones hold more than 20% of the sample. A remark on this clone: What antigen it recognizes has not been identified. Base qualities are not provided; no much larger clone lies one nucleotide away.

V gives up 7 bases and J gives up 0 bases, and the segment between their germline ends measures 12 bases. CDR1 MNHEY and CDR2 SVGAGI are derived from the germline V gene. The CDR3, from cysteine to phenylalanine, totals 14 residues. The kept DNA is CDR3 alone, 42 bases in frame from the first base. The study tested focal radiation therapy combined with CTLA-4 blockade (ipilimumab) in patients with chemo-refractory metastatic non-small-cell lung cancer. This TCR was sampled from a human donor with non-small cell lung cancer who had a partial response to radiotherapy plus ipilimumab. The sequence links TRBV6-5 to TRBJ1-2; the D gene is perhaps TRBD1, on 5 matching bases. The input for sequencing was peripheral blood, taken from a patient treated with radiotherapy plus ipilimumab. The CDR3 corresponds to CASKLGAANYGYTF. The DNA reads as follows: TGTGCCAGCAAACTTGGGGCGGCTAACTATGGCTACACCTTC.